This T cell receptor (beta chain) was found in a study of tumour-infiltrating T cells in Burkitt lymphoma. Germline assignment: CDR1 SEHNR and CDR2 FQNEAQ (reference sequence). The V end lost 4 bases, the J end lost 5 bases, and 21 bases lay between the germline ends. There are 16 residues in the CDR3. Clones were read by immunoSEQ multiplex PCR, and TCRdb kept only the in-frame ones, dropping some. This table has about 2,100 clones, roughly 15% appearing once. This clone came up a few times. The TCR comes from a human donor with relapsed Burkitt lymphoma. The rearrangement uses TRBV7-9 and TRBJ2-7; D may be TRBD2 (6 bases). The sample comprised tumor tissue from a relapse. CDR3 sequence reads: CASSSLIGGIIDEQYF. In DNA form, the CDR3 reads TGTGCCAGCAGCTCCCTCATCGGAGGGATTATCGACGAGCAGTACTTC.